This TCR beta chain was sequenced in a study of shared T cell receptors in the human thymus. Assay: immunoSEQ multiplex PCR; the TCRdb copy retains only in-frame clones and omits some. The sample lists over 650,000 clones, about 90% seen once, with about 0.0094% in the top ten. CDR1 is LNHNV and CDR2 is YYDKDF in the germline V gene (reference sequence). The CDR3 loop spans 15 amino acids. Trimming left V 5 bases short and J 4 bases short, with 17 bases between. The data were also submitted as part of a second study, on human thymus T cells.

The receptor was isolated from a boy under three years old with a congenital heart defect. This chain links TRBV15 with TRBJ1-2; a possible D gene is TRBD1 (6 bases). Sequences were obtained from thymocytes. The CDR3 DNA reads TGTGCCACCAGCTCACCTAGGACAGCTGTCTATGGCTACACCTTC. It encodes CATSSPRTAVYGYTF.